This entry describes one TCR beta chain. Clones were read by immunoSEQ multiplex PCR, and TCRdb kept only the in-frame ones, dropping some. The sample holds 390,000 or so clones, 85% to 90% seen once. The V gene end was trimmed by 5 bases and the J gene end by 5 bases; junction bases not matched to a gene: 8. The CDR3 consists of 15 residues. Germline CDR1 SGDLS, CDR2 YYNGEE. This entry is derived from a study of blood T cell repertoires in COVID-19. On the study more broadly: Sites across the United States, Italy and Spain contributed samples from acute and convalescent COVID-19.

The sequence derives from a man younger than 35 who had recovered from COVID-19. The source material was PBMCs or T cells enriched from blood (not recorded which). The chain uses TRBV9 and TRBJ2-2, with TRBD1 matching 8 bases. The CDR3 DNA follows: TGTGCCAGCAGACTCGGACAGGGAGCGACCGGGGAGCTGTTTTTT. Amino acids: CASRLGQGATGELFF.